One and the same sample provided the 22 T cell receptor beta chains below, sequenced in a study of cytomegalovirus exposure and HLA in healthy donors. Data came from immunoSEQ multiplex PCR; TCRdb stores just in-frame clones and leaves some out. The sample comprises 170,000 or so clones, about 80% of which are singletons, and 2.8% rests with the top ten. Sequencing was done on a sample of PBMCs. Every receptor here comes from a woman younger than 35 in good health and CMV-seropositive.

In nucleotides, the CDR3 is TGCAGCGTTGTGGGGCAGGGGATCGACGAGCAGTACTTC. Residues: CSVVGQGIDEQYF. The V call is TRBV29-1, the J call TRBJ2-7; D might be TRBD1 (6 bases). Trimming removed 4 bases at V and 5 bases at J, with 15 bases between. The CDR3 contains 13 residues. The germline V gene has CDR1 SQVTM and CDR2 ANQGSEA.

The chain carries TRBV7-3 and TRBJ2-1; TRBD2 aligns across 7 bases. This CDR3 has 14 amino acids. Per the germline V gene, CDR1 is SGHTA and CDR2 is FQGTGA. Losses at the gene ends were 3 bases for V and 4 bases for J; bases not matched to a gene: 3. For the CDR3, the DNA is TGTGCCAGCAGCTTCCCGGGGGGTTACAATGAGCAGTTCTTC. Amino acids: CASSFPGGYNEQFF.

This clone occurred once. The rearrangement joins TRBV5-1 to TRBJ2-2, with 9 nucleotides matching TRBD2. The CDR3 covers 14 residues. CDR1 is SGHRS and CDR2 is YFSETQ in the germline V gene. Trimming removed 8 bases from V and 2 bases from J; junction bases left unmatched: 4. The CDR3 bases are TGCGCCAGTTCTAGCGGGGAAAACACCGGGGAGCTGTTTTTT. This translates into CASSSGENTGELFF.

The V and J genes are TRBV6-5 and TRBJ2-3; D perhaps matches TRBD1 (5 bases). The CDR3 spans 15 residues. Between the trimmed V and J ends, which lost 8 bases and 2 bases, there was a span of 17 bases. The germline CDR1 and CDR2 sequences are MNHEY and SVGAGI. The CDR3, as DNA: TGTGCCAGCGGTGGGCGACAGACGAACACAGATACGCAGTATTTT. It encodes CASGGRQTNTDTQYF.

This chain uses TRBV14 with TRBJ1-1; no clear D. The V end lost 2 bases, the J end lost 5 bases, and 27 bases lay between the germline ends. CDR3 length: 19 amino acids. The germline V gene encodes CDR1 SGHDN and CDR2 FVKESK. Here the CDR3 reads CASSQRVRSPASRGTEAFF. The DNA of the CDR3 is TGTGCCAGCAGCCAAAGGGTAAGGAGCCCTGCGTCCAGAGGGACTGAAGCTTTCTTT.

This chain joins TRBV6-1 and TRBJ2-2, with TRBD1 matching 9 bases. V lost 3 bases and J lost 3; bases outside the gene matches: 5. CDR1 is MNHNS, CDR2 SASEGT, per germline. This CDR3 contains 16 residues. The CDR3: CASSDRTGVDTGELFF. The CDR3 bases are TGTGCCAGCAGTGATAGGACAGGGGTGGACACCGGGGAGCTGTTTTTT.

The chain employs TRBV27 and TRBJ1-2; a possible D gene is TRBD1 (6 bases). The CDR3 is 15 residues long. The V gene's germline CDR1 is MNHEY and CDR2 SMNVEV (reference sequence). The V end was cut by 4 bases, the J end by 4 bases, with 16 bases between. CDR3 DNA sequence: TGTGCCAGCAGTTCCGACAGGTGGCCTCCCTATGGCTACACCTTC. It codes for CASSSDRWPPYGYTF.

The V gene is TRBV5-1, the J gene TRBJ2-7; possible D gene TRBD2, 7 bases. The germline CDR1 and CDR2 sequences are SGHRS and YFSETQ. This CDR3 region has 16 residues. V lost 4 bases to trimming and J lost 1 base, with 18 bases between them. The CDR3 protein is CASSVGGGARSYEQYF. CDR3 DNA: TGCGCCAGCAGCGTTGGTGGGGGGGCAAGATCCTACGAGCAGTACTTC.

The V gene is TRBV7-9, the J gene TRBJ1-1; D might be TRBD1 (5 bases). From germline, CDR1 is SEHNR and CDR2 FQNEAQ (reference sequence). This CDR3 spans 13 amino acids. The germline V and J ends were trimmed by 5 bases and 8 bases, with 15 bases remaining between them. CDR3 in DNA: TGTGCCAGCAGCCTCGCGCTACAGGAAGAAGCTTTCTTT. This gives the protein CASSLALQEEAFF.

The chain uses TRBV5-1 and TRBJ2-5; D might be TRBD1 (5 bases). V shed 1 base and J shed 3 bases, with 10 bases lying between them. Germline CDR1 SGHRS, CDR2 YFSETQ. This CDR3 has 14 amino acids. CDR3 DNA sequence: TGCGCCAGCAGCTTGTGGGCAGGGAAAGAGACCCAGTACTTC. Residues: CASSLWAGKETQYF.

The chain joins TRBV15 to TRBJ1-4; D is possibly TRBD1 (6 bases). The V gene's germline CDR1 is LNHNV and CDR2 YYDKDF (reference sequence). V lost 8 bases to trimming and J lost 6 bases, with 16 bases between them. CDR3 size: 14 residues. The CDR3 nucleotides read TGTGCCACCGGCCGCACAGGGAGGGATGAAAAACTGTTTTTT. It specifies CATGRTGRDEKLFF.

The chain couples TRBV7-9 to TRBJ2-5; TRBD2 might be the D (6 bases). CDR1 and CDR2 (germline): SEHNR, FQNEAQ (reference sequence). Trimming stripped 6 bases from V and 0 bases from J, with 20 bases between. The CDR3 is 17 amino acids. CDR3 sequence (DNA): TGTGCCAGCAGACCTGGGGGGTTTGTCAGGAACCAAGAGACCCAGTACTTC. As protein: CASRPGGFVRNQETQYF.

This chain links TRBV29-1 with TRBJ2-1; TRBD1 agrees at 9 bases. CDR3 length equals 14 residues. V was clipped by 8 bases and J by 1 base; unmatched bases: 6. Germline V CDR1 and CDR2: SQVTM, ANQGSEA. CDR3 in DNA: TGCAGCCTCTCCGGGACAGGGTCCTACAATGAGCAGTTCTTC. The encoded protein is CSLSGTGSYNEQFF.

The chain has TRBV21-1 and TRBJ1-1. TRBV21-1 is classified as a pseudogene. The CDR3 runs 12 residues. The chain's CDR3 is CALKGGRGEAFF. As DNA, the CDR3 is TGTGCCCTTAAGGGGGGGCGAGGTGAAGCTTTCTTT.

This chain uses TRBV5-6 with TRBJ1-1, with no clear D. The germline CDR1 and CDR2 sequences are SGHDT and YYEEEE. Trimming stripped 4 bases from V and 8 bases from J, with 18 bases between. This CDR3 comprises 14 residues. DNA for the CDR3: TGTGCCAGCAGCCCGGAACTTCTAGGCGTGGAAGCTTTCTTT. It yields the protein CASSPELLGVEAFF.

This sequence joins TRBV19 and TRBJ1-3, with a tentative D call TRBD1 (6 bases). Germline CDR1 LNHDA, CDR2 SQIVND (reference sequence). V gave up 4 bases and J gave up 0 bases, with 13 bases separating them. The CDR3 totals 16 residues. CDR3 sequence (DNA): TGTGCCAGTAGTACCGCCGGGACACACTCTGGAAACACCATATATTTT. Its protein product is CASSTAGTHSGNTIYF.

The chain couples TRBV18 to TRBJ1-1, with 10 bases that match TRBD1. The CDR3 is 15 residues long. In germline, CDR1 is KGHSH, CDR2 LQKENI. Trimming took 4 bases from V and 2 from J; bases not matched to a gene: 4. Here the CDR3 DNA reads TGTGCCAGCTCACACGACAGGGGGCGAAACACTGAAGCTTTCTTT. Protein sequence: CASSHDRGRNTEAFF. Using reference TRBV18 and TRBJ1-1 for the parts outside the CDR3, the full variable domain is NAGVMQNPRHLVRRRGQEARLRCSPMKGHSHVYWYRQLPEEGLKFMVYLQKENIIDESGMPKERFSAEFPKEGPSILRIQQVVRGDSAAYFCASSHDRGRNTEAFFGQGTRLTVV.

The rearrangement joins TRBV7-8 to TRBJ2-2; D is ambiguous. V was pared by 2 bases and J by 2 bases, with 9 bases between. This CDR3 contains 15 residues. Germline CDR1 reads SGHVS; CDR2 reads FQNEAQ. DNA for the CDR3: TGTGCCAGCAGCTTATTGTCCTATAACACCGGGGAGCTGTTTTTT. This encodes CASSLLSYNTGELFF.

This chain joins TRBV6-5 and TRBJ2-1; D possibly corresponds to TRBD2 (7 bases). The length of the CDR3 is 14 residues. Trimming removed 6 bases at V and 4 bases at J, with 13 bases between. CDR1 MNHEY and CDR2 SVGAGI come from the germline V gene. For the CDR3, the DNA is TGTGCCAGCAGCGCGGGGGCCAGGTACAATGAGCAGTTCTTC. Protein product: CASSAGARYNEQFF.

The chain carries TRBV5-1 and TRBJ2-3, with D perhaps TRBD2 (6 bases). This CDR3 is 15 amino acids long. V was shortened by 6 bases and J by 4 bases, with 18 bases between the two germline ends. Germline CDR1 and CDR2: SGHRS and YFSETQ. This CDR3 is CASTVAARDSDTQYF. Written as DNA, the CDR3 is TGCGCCAGCACCGTAGCGGCAAGGGATTCAGATACGCAGTATTTT.

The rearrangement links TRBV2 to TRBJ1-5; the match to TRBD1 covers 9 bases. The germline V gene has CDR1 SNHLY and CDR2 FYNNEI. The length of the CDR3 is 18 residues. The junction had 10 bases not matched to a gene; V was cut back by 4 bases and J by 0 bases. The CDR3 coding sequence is TGTGCCAGCAGTGTACCCCGGGACAGGGCCCTTAGCAATCAGCCCCAGCATTTT. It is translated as CASSVPRDRALSNQPQHF.

The CDR3: CASSEASGAGSYGYTF. In DNA form, the CDR3 reads TGTGCCAGCAGTGAAGCCTCAGGGGCAGGCAGCTATGGCTACACCTTC. The chain recombines TRBV6-1 with TRBJ1-2; possible D gene TRBD1, 6 bases. The CDR3 is made up of 16 amino acids. The V gene lost 0 bases and the J gene lost 4 bases, with 15 bases spanning the gap. Germline V lookup: CDR1 MNHNS, CDR2 SASEGT.